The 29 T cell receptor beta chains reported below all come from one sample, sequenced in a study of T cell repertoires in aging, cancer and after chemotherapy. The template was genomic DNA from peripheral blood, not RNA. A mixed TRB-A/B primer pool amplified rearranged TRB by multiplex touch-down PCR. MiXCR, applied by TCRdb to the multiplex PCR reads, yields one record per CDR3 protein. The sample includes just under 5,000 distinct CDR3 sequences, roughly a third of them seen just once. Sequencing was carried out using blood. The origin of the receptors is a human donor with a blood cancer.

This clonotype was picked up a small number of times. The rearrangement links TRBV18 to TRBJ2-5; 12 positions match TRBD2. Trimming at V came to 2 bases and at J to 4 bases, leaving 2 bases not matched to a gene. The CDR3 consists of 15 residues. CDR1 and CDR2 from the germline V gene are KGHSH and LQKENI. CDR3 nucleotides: TGTGCCAGCTCACCAACTAGCGGGGGGAGAGAGACCCAGTACTTC. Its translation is CASSPTSGGRETQYF.

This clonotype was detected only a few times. DNA for the CDR3: TGTGCCAGCAGTTACTCGTTGGCTAGCGGGACCCCCTACGAGCAGTACTTC. Amino acids: CASSYSLASGTPYEQYF. The chain recombines TRBV6-5 with TRBJ2-7; 9 nucleotides line up with TRBD2. CDR3 length: 17 residues. V lost 0 bases to trimming and J lost 2 bases; unmatched junction nucleotides: 8. Germline CDR1 MNHEY, CDR2 SVGAGI.

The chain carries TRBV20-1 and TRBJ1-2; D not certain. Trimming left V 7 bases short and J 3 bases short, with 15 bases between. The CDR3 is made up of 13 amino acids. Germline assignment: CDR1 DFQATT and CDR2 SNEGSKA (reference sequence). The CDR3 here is CSVIPGRDYGYTF. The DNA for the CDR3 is TGCAGTGTTATTCCCGGGCGGGACTATGGCTACACCTTC.

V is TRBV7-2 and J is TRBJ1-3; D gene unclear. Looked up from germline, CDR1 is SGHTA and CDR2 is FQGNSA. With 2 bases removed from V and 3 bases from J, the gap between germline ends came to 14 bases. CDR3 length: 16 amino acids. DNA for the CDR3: TGTGCCAGCAGCTTATCGATCTTTTTCGGTGGAAACACCATATATTTT. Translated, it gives CASSLSIFFGGNTIYF.

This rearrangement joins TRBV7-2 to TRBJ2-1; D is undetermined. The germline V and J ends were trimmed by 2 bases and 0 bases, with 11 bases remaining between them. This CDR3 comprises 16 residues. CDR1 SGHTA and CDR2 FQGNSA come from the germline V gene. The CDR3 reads CASSLSARSSYNEQFF. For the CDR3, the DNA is TGTGCCAGCAGCTTATCAGCCAGGAGCTCCTACAATGAGCAGTTCTTC.

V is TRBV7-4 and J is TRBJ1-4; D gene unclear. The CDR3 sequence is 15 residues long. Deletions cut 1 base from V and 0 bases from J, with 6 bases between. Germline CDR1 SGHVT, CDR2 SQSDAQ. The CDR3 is CASSLGSATNEKLFF. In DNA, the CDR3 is TGTGCCAGCAGCTTAGGCTCTGCAACTAATGAAAAACTGTTTTTT. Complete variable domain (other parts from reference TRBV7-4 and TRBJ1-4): GAGVSQSPRYKVAKRGRDVALRCDSISGHVTLYWYRQTLGQGSEVLTYSQSDAQRDKSGRPSGRFSAERPERSVSTLKIQRTEQGDSAVYLCASSLGSATNEKLFFGSGTQLSVL.

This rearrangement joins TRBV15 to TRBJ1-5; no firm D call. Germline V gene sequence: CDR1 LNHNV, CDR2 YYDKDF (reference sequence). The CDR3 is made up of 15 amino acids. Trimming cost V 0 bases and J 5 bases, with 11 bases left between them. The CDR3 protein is CATSRDQALHQPQHF. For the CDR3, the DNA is TGTGCCACCAGCAGAGATCAGGCACTCCATCAGCCCCAGCATTTT.

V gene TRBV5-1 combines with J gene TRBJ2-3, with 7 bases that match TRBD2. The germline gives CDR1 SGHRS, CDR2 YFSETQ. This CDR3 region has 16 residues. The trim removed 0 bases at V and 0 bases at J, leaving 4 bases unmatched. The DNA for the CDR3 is TGCGCCAGCAGCTTGGGACTAGCAACTAGCACAGATACGCAGTATTTT. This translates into CASSLGLATSTDTQYF.

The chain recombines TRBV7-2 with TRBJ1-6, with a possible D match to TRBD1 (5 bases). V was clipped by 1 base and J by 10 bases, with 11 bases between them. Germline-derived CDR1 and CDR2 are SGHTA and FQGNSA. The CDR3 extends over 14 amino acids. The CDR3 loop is CASSLVSGDSPLHF. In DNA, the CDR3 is TGTGCCAGCAGCTTAGTTTCGGGGGACTCACCCCTCCACTTT.

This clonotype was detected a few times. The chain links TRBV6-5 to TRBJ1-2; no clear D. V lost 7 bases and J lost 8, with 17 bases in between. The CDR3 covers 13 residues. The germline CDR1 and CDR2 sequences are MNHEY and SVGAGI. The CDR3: CASISGFQDGYTF. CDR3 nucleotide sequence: TGTGCCAGCATTTCGGGTTTTCAGGACGGCTACACCTTC.

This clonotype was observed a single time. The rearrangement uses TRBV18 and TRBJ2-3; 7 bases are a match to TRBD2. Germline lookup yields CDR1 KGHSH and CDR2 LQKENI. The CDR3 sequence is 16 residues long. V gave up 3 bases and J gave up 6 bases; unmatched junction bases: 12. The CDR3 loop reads CASSPGRGGGIDTQYF. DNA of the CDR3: TGTGCCAGCTCACCCGGCCGGGGCGGGGGTATCGATACGCAGTATTTT. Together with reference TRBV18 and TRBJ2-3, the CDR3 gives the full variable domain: NAGVMQNPRHLVRRRGQEARLRCSPMKGHSHVYWYRQLPEEGLKFMVYLQKENIIDESGMPKERFSAEFPKEGPSILRIQQVVRGDSAAYFCASSPGRGGGIDTQYFGPGTRLTVL.

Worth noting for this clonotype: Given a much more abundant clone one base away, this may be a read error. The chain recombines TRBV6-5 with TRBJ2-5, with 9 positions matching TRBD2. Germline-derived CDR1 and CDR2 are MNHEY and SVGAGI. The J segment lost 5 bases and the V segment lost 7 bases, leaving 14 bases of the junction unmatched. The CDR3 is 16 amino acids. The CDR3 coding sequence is TGTGCCAGCACCCCGACCGGGACTAGCTGGAGTGAGACCCAGTACTTC. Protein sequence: CASTPTGTSWSETQYF.

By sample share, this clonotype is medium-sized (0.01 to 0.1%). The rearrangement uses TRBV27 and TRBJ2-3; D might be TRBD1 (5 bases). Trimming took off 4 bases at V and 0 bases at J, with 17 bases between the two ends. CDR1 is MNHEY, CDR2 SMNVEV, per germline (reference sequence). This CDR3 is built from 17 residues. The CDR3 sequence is CASSWLGLRGSTDTQYF. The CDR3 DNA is TGTGCCAGCAGTTGGTTGGGTTTAAGGGGTAGCACAGATACGCAGTATTTT.

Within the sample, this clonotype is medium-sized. The CDR3 DNA reads TGTGCCAGCAGCTTGGCAGGGGGGAGCGAGCAGTACTTC. Protein product: CASSLAGGSEQYF. This chain links TRBV5-5 with TRBJ2-7, with a tentative D call TRBD1 (7 bases). This CDR3 contains 13 residues. V was cut by 0 bases and J by 6 bases, with 10 bases left in between. Per germline, CDR1 SGHKS and CDR2 YYEKEE (reference sequence).

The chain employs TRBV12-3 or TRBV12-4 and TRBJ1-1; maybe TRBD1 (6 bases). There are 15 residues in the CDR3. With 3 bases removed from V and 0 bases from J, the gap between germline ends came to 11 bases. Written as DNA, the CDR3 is TGTGCCAGCAGTTTGATGGGGGGCCTGAACACTGAAGCTTTCTTT. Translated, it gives CASSLMGGLNTEAFF.

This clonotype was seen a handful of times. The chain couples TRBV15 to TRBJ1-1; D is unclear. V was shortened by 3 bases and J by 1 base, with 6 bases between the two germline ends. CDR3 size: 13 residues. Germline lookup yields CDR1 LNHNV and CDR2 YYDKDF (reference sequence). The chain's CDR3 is CATSRAGNTEAFF. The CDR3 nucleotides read TGTGCCACCAGCAGGGCCGGGAACACTGAAGCTTTCTTT.

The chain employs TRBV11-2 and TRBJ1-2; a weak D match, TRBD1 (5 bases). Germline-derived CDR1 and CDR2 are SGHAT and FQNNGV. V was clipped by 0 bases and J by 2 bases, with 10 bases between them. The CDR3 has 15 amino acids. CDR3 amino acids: CASSLDSGSNYGYTF. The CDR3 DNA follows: TGTGCCAGCAGCTTAGACTCAGGGTCGAACTATGGCTACACCTTC.

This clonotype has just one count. CDR3 amino acids: CSARRGQGRHNEQFF. The CDR3 DNA is TGCAGTGCTAGAAGGGGACAGGGGCGGCACAATGAGCAGTTCTTC. The rearrangement links TRBV29-1 to TRBJ2-1; TRBD1 matches 10 bases. The CDR3 length is 15 residues. Germline CDR1 SQVTM, CDR2 ANQGSEA.

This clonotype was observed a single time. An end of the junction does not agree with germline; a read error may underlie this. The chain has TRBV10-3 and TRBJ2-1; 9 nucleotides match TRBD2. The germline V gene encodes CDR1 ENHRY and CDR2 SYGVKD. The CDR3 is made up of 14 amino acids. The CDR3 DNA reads TGCGCCAGCAGTCGACTAGCGGTCTACAATGAGCAGTTCTTC. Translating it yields CASSRLAVYNEQFF.

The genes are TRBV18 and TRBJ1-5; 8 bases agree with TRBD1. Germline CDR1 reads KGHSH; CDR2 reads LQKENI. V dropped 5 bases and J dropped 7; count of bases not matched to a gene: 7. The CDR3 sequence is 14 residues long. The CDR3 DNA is TGTGCCAGCTCAGCCGGGACAGGAGGCCAGCCCCAGCATTTT. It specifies CASSAGTGGQPQHF.

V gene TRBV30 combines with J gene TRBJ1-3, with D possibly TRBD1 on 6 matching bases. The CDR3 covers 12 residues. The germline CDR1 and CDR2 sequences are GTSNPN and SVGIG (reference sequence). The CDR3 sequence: CGAGEFGNTIYF. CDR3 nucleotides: TGTGGGGCAGGGGAGTTCGGAAACACCATATATTTT. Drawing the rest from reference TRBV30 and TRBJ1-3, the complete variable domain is SQTIHQWPATLVQPVGSPLSLECTVEGTSNPNLYWYRQAAGRGLQLLFYSVGIGQISSEVPQNLSASRPQDRQFILSSKKLLLSDSGFYLCGAGEFGNTIYFGEGSWLTVV.

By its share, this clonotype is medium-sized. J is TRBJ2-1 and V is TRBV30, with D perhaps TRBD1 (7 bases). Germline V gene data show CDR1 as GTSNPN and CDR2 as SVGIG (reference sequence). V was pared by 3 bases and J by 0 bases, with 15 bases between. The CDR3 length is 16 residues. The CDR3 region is CAWSRGVGRSYNEQFF. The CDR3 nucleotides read TGTGCCTGGAGCAGGGGGGTGGGTCGCTCCTACAATGAGCAGTTCTTC. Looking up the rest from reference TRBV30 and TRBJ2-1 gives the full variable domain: SQTIHQWPATLVQPVGSPLSLECTVEGTSNPNLYWYRQAAGRGLQLLFYSVGIGQISSEVPQNLSASRPQDRQFILSSKKLLLSDSGFYLCAWSRGVGRSYNEQFFGPGTRLTVL.

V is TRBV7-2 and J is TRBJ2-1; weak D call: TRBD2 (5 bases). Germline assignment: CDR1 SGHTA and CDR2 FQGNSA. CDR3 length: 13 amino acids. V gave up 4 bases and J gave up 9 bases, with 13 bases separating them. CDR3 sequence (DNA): TGTGCCAGCAGCTCTTATCCGAGCGGTGAGCAGTTCTTC. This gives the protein CASSSYPSGEQFF.

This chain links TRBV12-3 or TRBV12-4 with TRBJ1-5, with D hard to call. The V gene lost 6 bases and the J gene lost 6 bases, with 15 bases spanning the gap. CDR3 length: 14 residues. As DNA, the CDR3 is TGTGCCAGCAGCTATCGACCCGGGGTTCAGCCCCAGCATTTT. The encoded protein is CASSYRPGVQPQHF.

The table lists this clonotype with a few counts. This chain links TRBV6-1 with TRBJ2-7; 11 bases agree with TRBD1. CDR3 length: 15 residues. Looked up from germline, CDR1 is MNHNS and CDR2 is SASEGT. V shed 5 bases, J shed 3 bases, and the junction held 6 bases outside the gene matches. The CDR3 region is CASSIWTGGIYEQYF. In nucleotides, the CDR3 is TGTGCCAGCAGTATATGGACAGGGGGCATCTACGAGCAGTACTTC.

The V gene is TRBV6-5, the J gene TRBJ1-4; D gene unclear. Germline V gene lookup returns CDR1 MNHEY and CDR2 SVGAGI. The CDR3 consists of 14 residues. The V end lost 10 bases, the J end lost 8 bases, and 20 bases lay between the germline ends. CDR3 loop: CATPRQPSGEKLFF. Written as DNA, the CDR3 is TGTGCCACCCCACGCCAGCCTTCAGGCGAAAAACTGTTTTTT.

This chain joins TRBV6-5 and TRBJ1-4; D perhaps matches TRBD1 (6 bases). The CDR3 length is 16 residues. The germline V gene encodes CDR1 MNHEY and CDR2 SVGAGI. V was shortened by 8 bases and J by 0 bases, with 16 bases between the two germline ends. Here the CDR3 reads CASPAGGLATNEKLFF. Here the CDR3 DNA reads TGTGCCAGCCCCGCTGGGGGGCTCGCAACTAATGAAAAACTGTTTTTT.

DNA for the CDR3: TGTGCCAGCAGCCGGGGTGGGCAGTCTGGAAACACCATATATTTT. Protein: CASSRGGQSGNTIYF. This chain connects TRBV5-6 to TRBJ1-3; D call uncertain. The CDR3 totals 15 residues. The V gene lost 4 bases and the J gene lost 1 base, with 12 bases spanning the gap. The germline gives CDR1 SGHDT, CDR2 YYEEEE.

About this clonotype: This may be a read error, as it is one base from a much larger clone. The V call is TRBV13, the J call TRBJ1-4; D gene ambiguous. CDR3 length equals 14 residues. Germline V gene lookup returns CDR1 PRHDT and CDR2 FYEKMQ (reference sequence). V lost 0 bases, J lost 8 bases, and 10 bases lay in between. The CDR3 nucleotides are TGTGCCAGCAGCTTAGGTCAGCACGAGGAAAAACTGTTTTTT. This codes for CASSLGQHEEKLFF.